This T cell receptor (beta chain) was documented in a study of blood T cell repertoires in COVID-19. Study details: Sample material is recorded as cDNA or gDNA derived from T cells, B-cell-depleted T cells, or PBMCs.

TCRdb keeps only in-frame clones here, not all; method: immunoSEQ multiplex PCR. The sample lists just over 350,000 clones; 86% were seen once. The source is a woman aged 55-69 years with COVID-19, enrolled during active disease. The sequencing input was peripheral blood.

The DNA of the CDR3 is TGCGCCAGCAGTCCTCGTCCGGGACTAGCGGGGCCGACCTACAATGAGCAGTTCTTC. Encoded protein: CASSPRPGLAGPTYNEQFF. The chain employs TRBV10-1 and TRBJ2-1; 13 positions match TRBD2. Trimming cost V 5 bases and J 2 bases; bases outside gene matches: 12. This CDR3 has 19 residues. In germline, CDR1 is WNHNN, CDR2 SYGVQD (reference sequence).